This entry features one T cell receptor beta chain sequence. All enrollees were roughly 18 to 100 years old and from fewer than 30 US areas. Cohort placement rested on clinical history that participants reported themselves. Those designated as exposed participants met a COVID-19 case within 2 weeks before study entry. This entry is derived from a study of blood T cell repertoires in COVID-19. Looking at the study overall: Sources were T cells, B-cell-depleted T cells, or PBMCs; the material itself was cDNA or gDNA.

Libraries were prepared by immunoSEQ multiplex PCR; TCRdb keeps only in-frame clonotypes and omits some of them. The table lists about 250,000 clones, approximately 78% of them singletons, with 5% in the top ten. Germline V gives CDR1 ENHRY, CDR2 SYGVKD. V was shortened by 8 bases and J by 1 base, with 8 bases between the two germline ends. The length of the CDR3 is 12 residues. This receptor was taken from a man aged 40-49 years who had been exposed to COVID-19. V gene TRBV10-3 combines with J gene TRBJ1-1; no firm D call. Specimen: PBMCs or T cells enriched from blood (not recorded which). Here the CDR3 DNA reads TGTGCCATCGCTGTGGCGAACACTGAAGCTTTCTTT. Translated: CAIAVANTEAFF.